The source of this T cell receptor (beta chain) is a study of T cells in Graves' hyperthyroidism and ophthalmopathy. General study results and limits: Most thyroid clonotypes expanded above 0.001 were also detected in blood. The authors' 13 V-J model separated ophthalmopathy from stable hyperthyroidism.

This clonotype was seen repeatedly, ten times or more. Its antigen is still unknown. The CDR3 regions of TCR beta were amplified from RNA transcripts. HTBI primers were used for first-round RT-PCR of the TCR CDR3. TCRdb re-called the multiplex PCR reads through MiXCR, storing one row per CDR3 protein. The data show around 490,000 distinct CDR3 sequences, about 20% seen once. The CDR3 has 15 amino acids. Trimming removed 1 base from V and 4 bases from J, with 12 bases in between. CDR1 LGHDT and CDR2 YNNKEL come from the germline V gene (reference sequence). PBMCs were obtained from 10 ml fresh peripheral blood.

The receptor comes from a man aged 35-49 years with Graves' ophthalmopathy. This sequence joins TRBV3-1 and TRBJ2-3; no reliable D call. Sequenced: blood. The chain's CDR3 is CASSQVASLADTQYF. CDR3 in DNA: TGTGCCAGCAGCCAAGTAGCAAGCCTGGCAGATACGCAGTATTTT.